The clone carrying this TCR beta chain was observed a few times. This specimen includes other DNA sequences encoding the same CDR3. Recruitment covered 25 or so US areas and drew participants whose ages spanned roughly 18 to 90 years. The data stem from a study of blood T cell repertoires in COVID-19. Background on the study: Spain, Italy and the United States supplied samples that represented acute and convalescent COVID-19. T cells, B-cell-depleted T cells, or PBMCs provided the cDNA or gDNA that served as material.

Authors' processing steps: Quantification of nucleated cells was approximated via reference gene primer amplification. Using immunoSEQ multiplex PCR, the repertoire was profiled, and TCRdb retains in-frame clones only, with some absent. That table supplies the V and J calls and clone size; D and trimming were determined from the DNA. The sample lists hundreds of thousands of clones, 80% occurring once. The CDR3 consists of 15 residues. V gave up 3 bases and J gave up 2 bases; unmatched junction bases: 4. Germline V gene sequence: CDR1 LGHDT, CDR2 YNNKEL (reference sequence). This receptor was identified in a man aged 25-45 years with acute COVID-19. Sequenced sample: PBMCs or T cells enriched from blood (not recorded which). The rearrangement uses TRBV3-1 (or the pseudogene TRBV3-2) and TRBJ1-5, with TRBD1 matching 7 bases. The CDR3 is CASSQTQGGNQPQHF. CDR3 DNA: TGTGCCAGCAGCCAGACTCAGGGGGGCAATCAGCCCCAGCATTTT.